A selection of T cell receptor beta chains follows, all from one sample in a study of T-cell memory formation after mild COVID-19. TCRdb reprocessed the 5' RACE reads with MiXCR, giving one entry per CDR3 protein. The data hold tens of thousands of distinct CDR3 sequences, with roughly 6.6% observed a single time. Sequencing used PBMCs or a T cell subset sorted from them (not recorded which). Receptors were obtained from an adult who had mild COVID-19 (a few samples of this study predate the infection). Cell type and time point are not known. The CDR3 runs from the conserved cysteine through the conserved F or W. D genes are given only for firm matches. Clone size appears in some rows only: once, few, many, or a class for an expanded clone.

>-|TRBV18|-|TRBJ1-5
CASSNFDTDTATNQPQHF
TGTGCCAGCTCGAACTTTGATACCGATACGGCAACCAATCAGCCCCAGCATTTT
>many|TRBV6-5|TRBD2|TRBJ2-2
CASSSGLAGVSGELFF
TGTGCCAGCAGCTCGGGACTAGCGGGAGTATCCGGGGAGCTGTTTTTT
>few|TRBV14|TRBD2|TRBJ2-3
CASSRGGFTDTQYF
TGTGCCAGCAGCCGCGGGGGATTCACAGATACGCAGTATTTT
>few|TRBV18|-|TRBJ1-4
CASSPYRESEKLFF
TGTGCCAGCTCACCATACAGGGAAAGTGAAAAACTGTTTTTT
>few|TRBV18|-|TRBJ1-1
CASSPLKLGHGNTEAFF
TGTGCCAGCTCACCACTGAAATTGGGACACGGAAACACTGAAGCTTTCTTT
>many|TRBV7-3|-|TRBJ2-1
CASSHTGNSYDEQFF
TGTGCCAGCAGCCATACAGGTAACTCCTACGATGAGCAGTTCTTC
>many|TRBV5-6|TRBD2|TRBJ2-5
CASSSRLATQETQYF
TGTGCCAGCAGCTCGAGACTAGCTACACAAGAGACCCAGTACTTC
>-|TRBV5-1|-|TRBJ1-2
CASSLQGYGYTF
TGCGCCAGCAGCTTACAAGGCTATGGCTACACCTTC
>-|TRBV28|-|TRBJ2-1
CASSSGKNRDGEQFF
TGTGCCAGCAGTTCGGGGAAAAACAGGGACGGGGAGCAGTTCTTC
>-|TRBV27|-|TRBJ1-5
CASSFRSNQPQHF
TGTGCCAGCAGTTTCAGGAGCAATCAGCCCCAGCATTTT
>many|TRBV25-1|-|TRBJ1-2
CASSVGYYGYTF
TGTGCCAGCAGTGTTGGATACTATGGCTACACCTTC
>many|TRBV6-5|-|TRBJ1-2
CASSQSRKANYGYTF
TGTGCCAGCAGCCAAAGCAGGAAAGCTAACTATGGCTACACCTTC
>many|TRBV30|TRBD2|TRBJ2-7
CAWSAGLAGYEQYF
TGTGCCTGGAGTGCAGGACTAGCGGGATATGAGCAGTACTTC
>many|TRBV7-2|TRBD2|TRBJ2-1
CASRPQPGLSYNEQFF
TGTGCCAGCAGGCCACAACCGGGACTAAGCTACAATGAGCAGTTCTTC
>many|TRBV19|TRBD1|TRBJ2-7
CASRRTGSYEQYF
TGTGCCAGTAGGAGGACAGGGTCCTACGAGCAGTACTTC
>-|TRBV3-1|-|TRBJ1-2
CASSPRQHYGYTF
TGTGCCAGCAGCCCCCGACAGCACTATGGCTACACCTTC
>-|TRBV28|-|TRBJ2-1
CASSFNNEQFF
TGTGCCAGCAGTTTCAATAATGAGCAGTTCTTC
>many|TRBV4-2|TRBD2|TRBJ2-1
CASSQGPAGGGSYNEQFF
TGTGCCAGCAGCCAAGGCCCCGCCGGAGGCGGGAGCTACAATGAGCAGTTCTTC
>-|TRBV20-1|-|TRBJ1-1
CSAPPRGNTEAFF
TGCAGTGCTCCCCCACGGGGGAACACTGAAGCTTTCTTT
>many|TRBV12-3/TRBV12-4|-|TRBJ1-4
CASSRPGLTNEKLFF
TGTGCCAGCAGCCGACCGGGACTGACTAATGAAAAACTGTTTTTT
>-|TRBV19|TRBD1|TRBJ2-2
CASSIRTGGFGELFF
TGTGCCAGTAGTATCAGGACAGGGGGCTTCGGGGAGCTGTTTTTT
>few|TRBV7-9|-|TRBJ2-7
CASSLAQSYEQYF
TGTGCCAGCAGCTTAGCACAGTCCTACGAGCAGTACTTC
>-|TRBV6-2/TRBV6-3|-|TRBJ2-2
CASILGGATGELFF
TGTGCCAGCATCCTAGGGGGGGCCACCGGGGAGCTGTTTTTT
>many|TRBV7-8|-|TRBJ1-5
CASSLSNQPQHF
TGTGCCAGCAGCCTTAGCAATCAGCCCCAGCATTTT